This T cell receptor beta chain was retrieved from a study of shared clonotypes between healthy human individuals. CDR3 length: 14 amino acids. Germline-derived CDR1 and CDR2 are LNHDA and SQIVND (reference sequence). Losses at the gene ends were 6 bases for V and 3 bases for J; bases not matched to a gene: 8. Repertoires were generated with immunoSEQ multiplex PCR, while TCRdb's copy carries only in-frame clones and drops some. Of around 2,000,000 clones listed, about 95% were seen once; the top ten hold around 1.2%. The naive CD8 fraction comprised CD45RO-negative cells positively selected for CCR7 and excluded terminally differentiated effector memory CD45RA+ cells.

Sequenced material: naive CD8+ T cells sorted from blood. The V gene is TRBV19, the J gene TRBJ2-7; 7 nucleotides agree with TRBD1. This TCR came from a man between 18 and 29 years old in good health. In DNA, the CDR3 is TGTGCCAGTAGCAATGACAGGGACCACTACGAGCAGTACTTC. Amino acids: CASSNDRDHYEQYF.